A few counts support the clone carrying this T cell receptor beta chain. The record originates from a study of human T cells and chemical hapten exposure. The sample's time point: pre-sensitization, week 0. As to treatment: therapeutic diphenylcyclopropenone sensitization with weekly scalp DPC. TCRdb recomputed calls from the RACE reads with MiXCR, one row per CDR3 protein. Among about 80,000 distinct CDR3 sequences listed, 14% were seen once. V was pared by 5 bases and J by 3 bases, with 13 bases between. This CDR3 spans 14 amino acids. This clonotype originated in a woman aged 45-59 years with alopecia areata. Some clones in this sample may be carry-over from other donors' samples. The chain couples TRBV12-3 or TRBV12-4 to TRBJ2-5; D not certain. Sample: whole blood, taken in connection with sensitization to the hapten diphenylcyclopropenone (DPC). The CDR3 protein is CASSRAPNKETQYF. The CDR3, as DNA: TGTGCCAGCAGTCGCGCCCCTAATAAAGAGACCCAGTACTTC.